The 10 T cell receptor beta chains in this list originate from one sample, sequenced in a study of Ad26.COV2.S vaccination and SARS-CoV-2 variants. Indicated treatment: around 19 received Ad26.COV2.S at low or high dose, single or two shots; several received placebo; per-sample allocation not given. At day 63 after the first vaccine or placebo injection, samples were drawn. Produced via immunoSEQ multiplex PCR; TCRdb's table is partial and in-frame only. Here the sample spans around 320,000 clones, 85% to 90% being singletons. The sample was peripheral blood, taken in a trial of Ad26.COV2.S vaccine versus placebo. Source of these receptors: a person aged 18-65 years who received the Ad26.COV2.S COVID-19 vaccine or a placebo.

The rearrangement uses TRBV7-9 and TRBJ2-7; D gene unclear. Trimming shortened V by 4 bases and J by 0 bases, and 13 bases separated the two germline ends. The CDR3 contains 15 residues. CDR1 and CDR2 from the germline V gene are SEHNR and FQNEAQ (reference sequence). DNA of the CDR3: TGTGCCAGCAGCTCCCGGGCCTCGAGCTCCTACGAGCAGTACTTC. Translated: CASSSRASSSYEQYF. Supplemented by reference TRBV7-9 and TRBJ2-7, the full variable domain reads DTGVSQNPRHKITKRGQNVTFRCDPISEHNRLYWYRQTLGQGPEFLTYFQNEAQLEKSRLLSDRFSAERPKGSFSTLEIQRTEQGDSAMYLCASSSRASSSYEQYFGPGTRLTVT.

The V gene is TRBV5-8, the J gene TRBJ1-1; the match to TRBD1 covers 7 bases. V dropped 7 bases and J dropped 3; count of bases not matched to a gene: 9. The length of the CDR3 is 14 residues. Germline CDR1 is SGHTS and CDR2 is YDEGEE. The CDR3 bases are TGTGCCAGCGGGGGGACAGCTTGGTACACTGAAGCTTTCTTT. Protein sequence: CASGGTAWYTEAFF.

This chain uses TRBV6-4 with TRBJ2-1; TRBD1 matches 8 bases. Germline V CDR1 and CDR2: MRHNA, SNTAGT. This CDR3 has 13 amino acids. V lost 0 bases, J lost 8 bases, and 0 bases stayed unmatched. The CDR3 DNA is TGTGCCAGCAGTGACTCGGACAGGGATGAGCAGTTCTTC. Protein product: CASSDSDRDEQFF.

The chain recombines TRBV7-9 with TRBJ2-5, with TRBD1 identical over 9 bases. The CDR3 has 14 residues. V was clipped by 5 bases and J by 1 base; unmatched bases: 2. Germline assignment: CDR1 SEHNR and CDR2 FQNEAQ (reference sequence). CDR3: CASSGQGTQETQYF. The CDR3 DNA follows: TGTGCCAGCAGCGGACAGGGGACCCAAGAGACCCAGTACTTC. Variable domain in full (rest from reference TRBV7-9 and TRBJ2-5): DTGVSQNPRHKITKRGQNVTFRCDPISEHNRLYWYRQTLGQGPEFLTYFQNEAQLEKSRLLSDRFSAERPKGSFSTLEIQRTEQGDSAMYLCASSGQGTQETQYFGPGTRLLVL.

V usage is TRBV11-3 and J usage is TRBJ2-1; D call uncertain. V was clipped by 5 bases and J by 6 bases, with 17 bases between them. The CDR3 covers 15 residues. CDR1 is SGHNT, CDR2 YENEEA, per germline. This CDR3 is CASSPDLVGINEQFF. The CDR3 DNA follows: TGTGCCAGCAGCCCCGACCTTGTCGGTATCAATGAGCAGTTCTTC.

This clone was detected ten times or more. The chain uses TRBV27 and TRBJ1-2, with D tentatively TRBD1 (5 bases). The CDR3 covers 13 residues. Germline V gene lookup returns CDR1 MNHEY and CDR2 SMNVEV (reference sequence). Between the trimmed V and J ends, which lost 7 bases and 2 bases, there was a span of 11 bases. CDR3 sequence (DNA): TGTGCCAGCAAGTTACGGGACAACTATGGCTACACCTTC. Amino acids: CASKLRDNYGYTF.

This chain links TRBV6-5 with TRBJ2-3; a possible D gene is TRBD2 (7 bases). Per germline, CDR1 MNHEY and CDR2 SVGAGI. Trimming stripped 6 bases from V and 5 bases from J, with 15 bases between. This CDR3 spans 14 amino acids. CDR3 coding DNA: TGTGCCAGCAGGAGGGGGGGGGCCAAAGATACGCAGTATTTT. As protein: CASRRGGAKDTQYF.

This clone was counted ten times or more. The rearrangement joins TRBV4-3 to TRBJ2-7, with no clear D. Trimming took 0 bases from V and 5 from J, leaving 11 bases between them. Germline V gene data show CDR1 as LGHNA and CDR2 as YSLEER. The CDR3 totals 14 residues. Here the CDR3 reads CASSQDTEIHEQYF. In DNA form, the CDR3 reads TGCGCCAGCAGCCAAGATACGGAGATCCACGAGCAGTACTTC.

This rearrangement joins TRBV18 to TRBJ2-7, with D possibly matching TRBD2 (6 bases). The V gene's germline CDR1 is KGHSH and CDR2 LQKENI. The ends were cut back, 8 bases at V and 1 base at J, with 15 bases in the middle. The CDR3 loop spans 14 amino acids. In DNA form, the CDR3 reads TGTGCCAGCCTCAAGACTAGGGATTCCTACGAGCAGTACTTC. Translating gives CASLKTRDSYEQYF.

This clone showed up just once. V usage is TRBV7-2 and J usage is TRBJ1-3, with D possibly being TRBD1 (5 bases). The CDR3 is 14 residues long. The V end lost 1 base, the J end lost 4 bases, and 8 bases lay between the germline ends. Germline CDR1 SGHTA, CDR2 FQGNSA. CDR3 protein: CASSLGWGGNTIYF. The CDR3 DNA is TGTGCCAGCAGCTTAGGGTGGGGCGGAAACACCATATATTTT.